These T cell receptor beta chains were read from a single sample in a study of cytomegalovirus exposure and HLA in healthy donors. Assay used: immunoSEQ multiplex PCR; TCRdb lists only in-frame clones, some missing. The sample has 120,000 to 150,000 clones, about 78% seen once. Material: PBMCs. These TCRs come from a male donor in good health and CMV-seronegative. CDR3s include the opening cysteine and the closing phenylalanine or tryptophan. The order of the fields is clone size, J gene, D gene, V gene, CDR3 protein, CDR3 DNA. D genes are given only for firm matches. Not every row has a clone size; where given, it reads once, few, many or a size class.

>once|TRBJ1-1|TRBD1|TRBV5-5
CASSTWDRRGTEAFF
TGTGCCAGCAGCACCTGGGACAGGCGGGGCACTGAAGCTTTCTTT
>.|TRBJ1-4|.|TRBV6-1
CASSEAFQGSRELFF
TGTGCCAGCAGTGAAGCTTTCCAGGGGTCACGGGAACTGTTTTTT
>few|TRBJ1-2|.|TRBV10-3
CAILQGEYGYTF
TGTGCCATATTACAGGGCGAATATGGCTACACCTTC
>few|TRBJ1-4|TRBD1|TRBV5-6
CASSLYRGPGEKLFF
TGTGCCAGCAGCTTATACAGGGGGCCGGGGGAAAAACTGTTTTTT
>.|TRBJ2-1|.|TRBV30
CAWRRQRIYNEQFF
TGTGCCTGGAGACGGCAGCGGATCTACAATGAGCAGTTCTTC
>.|TRBJ1-1|.|TRBV6-5
CASSTGTRAFF
TGTGCCAGCAGTACCGGGACTCGGGCTTTCTTT
>.|TRBJ2-2|.|TRBV9
CASSVEVGGTVNTGELFF
TGTGCCAGCAGCGTAGAGGTTGGAGGGACAGTAAACACCGGGGAGCTGTTTTTT
>.|TRBJ2-7|TRBD2|TRBV7-2
CASSPGLAFSSGQYF
TGTGCCAGCAGTCCCGGACTAGCGTTTTCGTCGGGGCAGTACTTC
>.|TRBJ1-1|.|TRBV7-2
CASTLWGGRTAHTEAFF
TGTGCCAGCACCTTGTGGGGCGGGCGGACAGCCCACACTGAAGCTTTCTTT
>.|TRBJ2-7|TRBD2|TRBV9
CASSPRSAGIADYEQYF
TGTGCCAGCAGCCCCCGTTCAGCGGGAATAGCTGACTACGAGCAGTACTTC
>.|TRBJ2-7|.|TRBV5-1
CASSELGAPSYEQYF
TGCGCCAGCAGCGAACTGGGGGCCCCCTCCTACGAGCAGTACTTC
>once|TRBJ2-5|TRBD2|TRBV9
CASSVNTGGGETQYF
TGTGCCAGCAGCGTAAATACGGGCGGGGGAGAGACCCAGTACTTC
>.|TRBJ2-1|TRBD2|TRBV29-1
CSVDLLGLARDNEQFF
TGCAGCGTCGACCTCCTGGGACTAGCCCGTGACAATGAGCAGTTCTTC
>.|TRBJ2-2|TRBD2|TRBV5-4
CASSLLSGTNTGELFF
TGTGCCAGCAGCTTGCTGAGCGGGACGAACACCGGGGAGCTGTTTTTT
>few|TRBJ1-6|TRBD1|TRBV27
CASSLLRTGNNSPLHF
TGTGCCAGCAGTTTACTTCGGACAGGGAATAATTCACCCCTCCACTTT
>.|TRBJ2-5|.|TRBV7-9
CASSLASSGDFRETQYF
TGTGCCAGCAGCTTAGCTTCGTCGGGAGACTTTCGCGAGACCCAGTACTTC
>.|TRBJ2-6|TRBD1|TRBV5-4
CASSLPGNRGSGANVLTF
TGTGCCAGCAGCTTGCCGGGAAACAGGGGCTCTGGGGCCAACGTCCTGACTTTC
>.|TRBJ2-7|TRBD2|TRBV10-3
CATTSGLGEQYF
TGTGCCACTACTAGCGGACTCGGCGAGCAGTACTTC
>.|TRBJ1-2|.|TRBV6-5
CASSQQGGGYTF
TGTGCCAGCAGTCAACAGGGTGGGGGCTACACCTTC
>few|TRBJ1-5|.|TRBV5-1
CASSLTARAAGNQPQHF
TGCGCCAGCAGCTTAACCGCCAGGGCCGCGGGCAATCAGCCCCAGCATTTT
>.|TRBJ2-3|TRBD2|TRBV7-2
CASSSTLTSGGRTDTQYF
TGTGCCAGCAGCTCGACTTTAACTAGCGGGGGCCGCACAGATACGCAGTATTTT
>.|TRBJ2-7|.|TRBV9
CASSDEQGYEQYF
TGTGCCAGCAGCGATGAACAGGGCTACGAGCAGTACTTC
>once|TRBJ1-2|.|TRBV6-4
CASSPSAGLYGYTF
TGTGCCAGCAGCCCCAGTGCAGGGTTATATGGCTACACCTTC
>.|TRBJ2-7|.|TRBV11-1
CASSSPQGYSYEQYF
TGTGCCAGCAGCTCTCCTCAGGGTTACTCCTACGAGCAGTACTTC
>.|TRBJ1-4|.|TRBV5-1
CASSLAGTTTNEKLFF
TGCGCCAGCAGCTTGGCTGGGACTACAACTAATGAAAAACTGTTTTTT
>.|TRBJ2-1|TRBD2|TRBV7-3
CASSQTSGPNEQFF
TGTGCCAGCAGCCAAACTAGCGGTCCGAATGAGCAGTTCTTC
>.|TRBJ2-7|.|TRBV27
CASSLRGTYEQYF
TGTGCCAGCAGTTTACGGGGGACCTACGAGCAGTACTTC
>.|TRBJ1-2|TRBD1|TRBV19
CASSGGQQRNYGYTF
TGTGCCAGTAGTGGGGGACAGCAACGAAACTATGGCTACACCTTC
>.|TRBJ2-7|.|TRBV19
CASRPGGLPLYEQYF
TGTGCCAGTAGGCCGGGCGGACTGCCCTTGTATGAGCAGTACTTC
>.|TRBJ2-7|TRBD2|TRBV29-1
CSAAHLAGYEQYF
TGCAGCGCAGCGCACTTAGCGGGGTACGAGCAGTACTTC
>few|TRBJ2-7|TRBD1|TRBV7-6
CASSEGTGRTYEQYF
TGTGCCAGCAGCGAGGGGACAGGCCGCACCTACGAGCAGTACTTC
>.|TRBJ2-2|TRBD2|TRBV13
CASSPQTAGSTGELFF
TGTGCCAGCAGCCCCCAAACAGCGGGGTCCACCGGGGAGCTGTTTTTT
>.|TRBJ2-7|TRBD1|TRBV4-2
CASSQDGVQGISYEQYF
TGTGCCAGCAGCCAAGATGGGGTACAGGGGATTTCCTACGAGCAGTACTTC
>few|TRBJ2-7|TRBD1|TRBV5-1
CTTQTPGQGVGEQYF
TGTACAACACAGACCCCGGGACAGGGGGTTGGCGAGCAGTACTTC
>.|TRBJ2-6|.|TRBV5-6
CASSIRVTGANVLTF
TGTGCCAGCAGTATCAGGGTAACTGGGGCCAACGTCCTGACTTTT
>.|TRBJ2-7|.|TRBV30
CAWGRTGSSYEQYF
TGTGCCTGGGGACGGACTGGTAGCTCCTACGAGCAGTACTTC
>.|TRBJ1-1|.|TRBV9
CASQQINTEAFF
TGTGCCAGCCAACAGATTAACACTGAAGCTTTCTTT
>once|TRBJ2-3|TRBD2|TRBV5-4
CASSSDSGGSYTDTQYF
TGTGCCAGCAGCTCCGATAGCGGGGGGTCCTACACAGATACGCAGTATTTT
>.|TRBJ1-2|.|TRBV6-5
CASSYGLGYGYTF
TGTGCCAGCAGTTACGGGCTGGGCTATGGCTACACCTTC
>.|TRBJ2-3|TRBD2|TRBV30
CAWTSGRTDTQYF
TGTGCCTGGACTAGCGGGCGCACAGATACGCAGTATTTT
>.|TRBJ2-1|TRBD2|TRBV2
CASSPTGLAGGPHSNEQFF
TGTGCCAGCAGCCCCACGGGACTAGCGGGAGGACCCCACAGCAATGAGCAGTTCTTC
>.|TRBJ1-2|.|TRBV25-1
CASTKGVGGYTF
TGTGCCAGCACCAAAGGGGTGGGTGGCTACACCTTC
>.|TRBJ2-2|.|TRBV30
CAWSTVGELFF
TGTGCCTGGAGTACAGTCGGGGAGCTGTTTTTT
>few|TRBJ1-2|.|TRBV29-1
CSVGQRADLDGYGYTF
TGCAGCGTTGGACAGAGAGCCGACCTGGACGGCTATGGCTACACCTTC
>.|TRBJ1-5|TRBD1|TRBV10-3
CAIKGQGDQPQHF
TGTGCCATCAAGGGACAGGGAGATCAGCCCCAGCATTTT
>.|TRBJ1-6|.|TRBV7-6
CASSLVGDRNSPLHF
TGTGCCAGCAGCTTAGTAGGAGACAGGAATTCACCCCTCCACTTT
>.|TRBJ2-3|.|TRBV6-4
CASSDIQGSGTQYF
TGTGCCAGCAGTGACATACAGGGTTCGGGTACGCAGTATTTT
>.|TRBJ2-6|.|TRBV10-3
CAIGPGGAGANVLPF
TGTGCCATCGGGCCTGGGGGGGCTGGGGCCAACGTCCTGCCTTTC
>.|TRBJ2-6|TRBD1|TRBV19
CASFADRGFSGANVLTF
TGTGCCAGTTTTGCCGACAGGGGGTTCTCTGGGGCCAACGTCCTGACTTTC
>.|TRBJ1-2|TRBD1|TRBV29-1
CSGGQGRTNYGYTF
TGCAGCGGTGGACAGGGGAGAACTAACTATGGCTACACCTTC
>.|TRBJ2-7|.|TRBV29-1
CSVSRDRGSEQYF
TGCAGCGTCAGCCGGGACCGGGGGTCCGAGCAGTACTTC
>few|TRBJ1-1|.|TRBV7-8
CASSLSDSSNTEAFF
TGTGCCAGCAGCTTATCTGACAGTTCGAACACTGAAGCTTTCTTT